The source of this TCR beta chain is a study of T cell repertoires in cytomegalovirus infection. TCRdb re-called the reads through MiXCR, storing one row per CDR3 protein. Here the sample spans around 710,000 distinct CDR3 sequences, approximately 32% being singletons. After removal of 0 bases from V and 2 bases from J, the junction contained 4 bases not matched to a gene. The CDR3 runs 16 residues. CDR1 and CDR2 (germline): LGHNA, YSLEER. Details on this clonotype: The antigen remains undetermined.

This chain connects TRBV4-3 to TRBJ2-3, with TRBD1 identical over 8 bases. The clonotype originates from a human donor in good health (CMV status not recorded). Some clones in this sample may be carry-over from other donors' samples. The sample here was cultured CD8+ T cells from PBMCs, taken from culture after CMV antigen stimulation. CDR3 residues: CASSQDGTGYTDTQYF. CDR3 nucleotide sequence: TGCGCCAGCAGCCAAGATGGGACAGGATACACAGATACGCAGTATTTT.